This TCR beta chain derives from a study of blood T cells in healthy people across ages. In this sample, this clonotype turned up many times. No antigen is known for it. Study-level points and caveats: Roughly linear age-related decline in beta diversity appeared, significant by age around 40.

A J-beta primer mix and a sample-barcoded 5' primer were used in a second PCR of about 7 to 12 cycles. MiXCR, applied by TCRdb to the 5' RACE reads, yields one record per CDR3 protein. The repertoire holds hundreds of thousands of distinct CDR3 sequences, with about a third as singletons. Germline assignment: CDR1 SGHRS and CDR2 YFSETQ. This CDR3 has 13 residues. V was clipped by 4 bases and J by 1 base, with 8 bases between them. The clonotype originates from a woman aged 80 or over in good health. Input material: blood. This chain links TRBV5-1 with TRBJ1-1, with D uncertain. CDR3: CASSGAGNTEAFF. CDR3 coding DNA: TGCGCCAGCAGCGGAGCAGGGAACACTGAAGCTTTCTTT.